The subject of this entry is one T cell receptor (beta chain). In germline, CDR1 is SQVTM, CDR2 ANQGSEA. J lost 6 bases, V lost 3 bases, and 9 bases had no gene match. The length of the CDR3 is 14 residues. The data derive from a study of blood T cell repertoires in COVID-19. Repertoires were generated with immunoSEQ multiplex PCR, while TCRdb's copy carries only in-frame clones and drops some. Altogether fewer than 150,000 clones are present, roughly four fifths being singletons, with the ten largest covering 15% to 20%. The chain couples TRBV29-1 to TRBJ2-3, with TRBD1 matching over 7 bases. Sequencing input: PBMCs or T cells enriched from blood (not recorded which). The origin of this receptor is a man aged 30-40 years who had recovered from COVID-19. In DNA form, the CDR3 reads TGCAGCGTTGAGGGTTCAGGGGGACCGGATACGCAGTATTTT. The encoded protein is CSVEGSGGPDTQYF.